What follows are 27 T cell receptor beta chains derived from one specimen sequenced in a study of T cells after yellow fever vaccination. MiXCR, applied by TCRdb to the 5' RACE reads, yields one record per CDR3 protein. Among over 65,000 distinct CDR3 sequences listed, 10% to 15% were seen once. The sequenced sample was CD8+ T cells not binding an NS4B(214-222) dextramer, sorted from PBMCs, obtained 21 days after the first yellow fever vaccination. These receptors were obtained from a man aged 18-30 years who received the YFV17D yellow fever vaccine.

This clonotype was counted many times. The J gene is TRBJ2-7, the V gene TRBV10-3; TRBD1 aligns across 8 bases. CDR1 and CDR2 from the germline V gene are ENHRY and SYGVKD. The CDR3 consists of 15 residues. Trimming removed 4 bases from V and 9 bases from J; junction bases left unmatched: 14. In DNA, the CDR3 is TGTGCCATCAGTGCGGGACAGGATCTAGCCCAGGGGCAGTACTTC. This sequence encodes CAISAGQDLAQGQYF.

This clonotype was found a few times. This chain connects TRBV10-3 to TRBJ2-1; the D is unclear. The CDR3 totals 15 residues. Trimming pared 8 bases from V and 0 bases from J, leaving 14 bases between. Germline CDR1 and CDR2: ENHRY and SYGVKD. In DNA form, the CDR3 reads TGTGCCATCGGGCAGGACGCGAGCTCCTACAATGAGCAGTTCTTC. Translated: CAIGQDASSYNEQFF.

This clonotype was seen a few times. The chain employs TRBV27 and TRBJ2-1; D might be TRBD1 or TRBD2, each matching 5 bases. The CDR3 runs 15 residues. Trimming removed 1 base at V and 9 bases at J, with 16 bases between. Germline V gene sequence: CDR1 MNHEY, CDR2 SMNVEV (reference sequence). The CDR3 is CASSLWDPGASEQFF. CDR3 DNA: TGTGCCAGCAGTTTATGGGATCCCGGGGCCTCTGAGCAGTTCTTC.

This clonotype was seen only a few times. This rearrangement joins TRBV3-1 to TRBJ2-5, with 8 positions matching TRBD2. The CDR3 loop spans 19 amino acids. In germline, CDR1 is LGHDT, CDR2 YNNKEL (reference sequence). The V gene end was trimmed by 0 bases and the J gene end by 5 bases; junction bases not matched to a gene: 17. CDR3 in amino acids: CASSQDRFRLATRLETQYF. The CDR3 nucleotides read TGTGCCAGCAGCCAAGATCGGTTTAGACTAGCGACCCGTCTGGAGACCCAGTACTTC.

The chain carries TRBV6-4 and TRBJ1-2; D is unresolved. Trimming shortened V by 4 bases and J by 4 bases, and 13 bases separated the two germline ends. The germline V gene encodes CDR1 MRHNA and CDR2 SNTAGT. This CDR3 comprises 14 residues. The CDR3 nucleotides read TGTGCCAGCAGTGTCAAGACATTTGCCTATGGCTACACCTTC. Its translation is CASSVKTFAYGYTF.

The CDR3 loop reads CASSPGQGEKLFF. The CDR3 DNA follows: TGTGCCAGCAGCCCCGGACAGGGAGAAAAACTGTTTTTT. This sequence joins TRBV7-8 and TRBJ1-4; TRBD1 matches at 8 bases. Germline CDR1 and CDR2: SGHVS and FQNEAQ. The CDR3 contains 13 residues. V shed 5 bases and J 8 bases; nucleotides not matched to a gene: 4.

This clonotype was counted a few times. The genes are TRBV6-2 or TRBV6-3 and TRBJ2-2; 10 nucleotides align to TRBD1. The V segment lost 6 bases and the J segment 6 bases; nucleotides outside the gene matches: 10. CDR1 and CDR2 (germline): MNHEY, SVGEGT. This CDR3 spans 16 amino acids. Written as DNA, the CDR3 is TGTGCCAGCAGACGACAGGGGGCCCCCCTCCCCGGGGAGCTGTTTTTT. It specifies CASRRQGAPLPGELFF.

The CDR3 loop reads CASSQPTRGSRETQYF. The DNA of the CDR3 is TGCGCCAGCAGCCAACCTACAAGGGGATCGAGGGAGACCCAGTACTTC. The chain uses TRBV4-1 and TRBJ2-5; TRBD1 is a possible D gene (5 bases). There are 16 residues in the CDR3. Germline V gives CDR1 MGHRA, CDR2 YSYEKL. V dropped 2 bases and J dropped 5 bases, with 18 bases sitting between them.

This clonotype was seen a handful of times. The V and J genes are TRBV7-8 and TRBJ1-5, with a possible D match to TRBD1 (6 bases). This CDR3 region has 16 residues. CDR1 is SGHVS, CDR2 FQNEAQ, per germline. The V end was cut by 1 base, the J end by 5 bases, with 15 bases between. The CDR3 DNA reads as TGTGCCAGCAGCTTAGGTTCGATACAGGGACATCAGCCCCAGCATTTT. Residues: CASSLGSIQGHQPQHF.

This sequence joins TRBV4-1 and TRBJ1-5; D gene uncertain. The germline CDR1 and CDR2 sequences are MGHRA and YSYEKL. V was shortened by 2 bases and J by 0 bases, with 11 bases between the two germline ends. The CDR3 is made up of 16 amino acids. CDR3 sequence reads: CASSQTPGHSNQPQHF. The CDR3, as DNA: TGCGCCAGCAGCCAAACTCCTGGGCATAGCAATCAGCCCCAGCATTTT.

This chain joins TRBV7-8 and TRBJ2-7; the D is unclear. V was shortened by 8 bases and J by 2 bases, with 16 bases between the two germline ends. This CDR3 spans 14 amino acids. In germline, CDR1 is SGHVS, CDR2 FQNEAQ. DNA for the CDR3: TGTGCCAGCGGCCGCATACCCCCGGCCTACGAGCAGTACGTC. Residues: CASGRIPPAYEQYV.

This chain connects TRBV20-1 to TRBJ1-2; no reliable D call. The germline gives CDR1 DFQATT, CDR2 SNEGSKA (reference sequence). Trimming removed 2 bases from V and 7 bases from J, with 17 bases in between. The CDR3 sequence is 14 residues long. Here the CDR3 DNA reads TGCAGTGCTAGACCAGCGGACGGCCTCGGTGGCTACACCTTC. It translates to CSARPADGLGGYTF.

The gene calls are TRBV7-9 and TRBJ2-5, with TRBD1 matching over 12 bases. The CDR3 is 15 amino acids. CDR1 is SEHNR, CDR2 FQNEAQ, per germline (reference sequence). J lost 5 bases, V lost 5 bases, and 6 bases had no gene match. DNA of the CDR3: TGTGCCAGCAGCCCGGTCGGGACAGGGGGCGAGACCCAGTACTTC. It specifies CASSPVGTGGETQYF. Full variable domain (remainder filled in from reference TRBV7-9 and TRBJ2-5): DTGVSQNPRHKITKRGQNVTFRCDPISEHNRLYWYRQTLGQGPEFLTYFQNEAQLEKSRLLSDRFSAERPKGSFSTLEIQRTEQGDSAMYLCASSPVGTGGETQYFGPGTRLLVL.

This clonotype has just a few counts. As DNA, the CDR3 is TGCGCCAGCAGCCAAGATAGGGGGTATCAGCCCCAGCATTTT. It yields the protein CASSQDRGYQPQHF. The rearrangement joins TRBV4-3 to TRBJ1-5; D may be TRBD1 (6 bases). Germline V CDR1 and CDR2: LGHNA, YSLEER. V lost 0 bases and J 5 bases, leaving 8 bases between the germline ends. The CDR3 consists of 14 residues.

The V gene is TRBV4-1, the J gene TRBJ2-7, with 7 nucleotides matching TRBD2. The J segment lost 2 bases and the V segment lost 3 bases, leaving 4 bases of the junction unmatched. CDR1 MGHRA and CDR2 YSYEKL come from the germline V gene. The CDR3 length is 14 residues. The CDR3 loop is CASSQGGPAYEQYF. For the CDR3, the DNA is TGCGCCAGCAGCCAGGGAGGGCCTGCCTACGAGCAGTACTTC.

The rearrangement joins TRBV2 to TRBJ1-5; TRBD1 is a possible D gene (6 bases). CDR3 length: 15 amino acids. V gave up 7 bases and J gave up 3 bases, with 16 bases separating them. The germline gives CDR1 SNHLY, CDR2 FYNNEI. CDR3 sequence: CASTHGGGLNQPQHF. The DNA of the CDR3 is TGTGCCAGCACCCATGGGGGGGGGCTCAATCAGCCCCAGCATTTT.

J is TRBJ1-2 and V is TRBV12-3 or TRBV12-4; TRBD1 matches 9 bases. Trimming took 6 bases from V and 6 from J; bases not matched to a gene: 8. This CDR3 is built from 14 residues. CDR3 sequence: CASRGTGNFNGYTF. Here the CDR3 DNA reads TGTGCCAGCAGAGGGACAGGGAATTTTAATGGCTACACCTTC.

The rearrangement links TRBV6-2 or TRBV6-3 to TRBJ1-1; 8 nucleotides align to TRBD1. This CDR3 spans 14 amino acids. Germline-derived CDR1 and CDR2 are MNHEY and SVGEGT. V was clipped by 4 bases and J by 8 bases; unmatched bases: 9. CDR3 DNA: TGTGCCAGCAGTTTCAGGACAGGGTTAAAGGAAGCTTTCTTT. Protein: CASSFRTGLKEAFF.

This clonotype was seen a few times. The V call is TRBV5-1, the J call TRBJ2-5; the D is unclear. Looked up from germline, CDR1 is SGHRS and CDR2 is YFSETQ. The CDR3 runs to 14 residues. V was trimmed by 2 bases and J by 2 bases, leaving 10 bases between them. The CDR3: CASSFRSVQETQYF. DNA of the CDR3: TGCGCCAGCAGCTTTCGAAGCGTACAAGAGACCCAGTACTTC.

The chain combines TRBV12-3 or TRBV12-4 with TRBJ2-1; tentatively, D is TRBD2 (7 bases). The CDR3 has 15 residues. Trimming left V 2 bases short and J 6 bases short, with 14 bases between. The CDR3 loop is CASSLLGGLGNEQFF. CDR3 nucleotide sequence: TGTGCCAGCAGTTTATTGGGGGGGCTGGGCAATGAGCAGTTCTTC.

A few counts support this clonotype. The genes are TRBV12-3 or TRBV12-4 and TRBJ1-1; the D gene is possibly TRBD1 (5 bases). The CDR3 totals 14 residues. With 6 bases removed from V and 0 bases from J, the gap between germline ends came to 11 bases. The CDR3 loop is CASRQDRLNTEAFF. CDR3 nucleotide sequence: TGTGCCAGCAGACAGGACCGATTGAACACTGAAGCTTTCTTT.

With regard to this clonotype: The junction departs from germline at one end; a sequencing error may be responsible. This CDR3 is CCARDGGRGNEKLFF. CDR3 DNA sequence: TGCTGTGCTAGAGATGGGGGCAGGGGGAATGAAAAACTGTTTTTT. The chain uses TRBV20-1 and TRBJ1-4, with 7 bases fitting TRBD1. CDR1 and CDR2 (germline): DFQATT, SNEGSKA (reference sequence). The CDR3 length is 15 residues.

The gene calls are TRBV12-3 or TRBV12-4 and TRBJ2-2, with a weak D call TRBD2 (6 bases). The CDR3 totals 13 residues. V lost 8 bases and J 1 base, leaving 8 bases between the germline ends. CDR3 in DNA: TGTGCCAGCGCCGGGGGGAACACCGGGGAGCTGTTTTTT. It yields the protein CASAGGNTGELFF.

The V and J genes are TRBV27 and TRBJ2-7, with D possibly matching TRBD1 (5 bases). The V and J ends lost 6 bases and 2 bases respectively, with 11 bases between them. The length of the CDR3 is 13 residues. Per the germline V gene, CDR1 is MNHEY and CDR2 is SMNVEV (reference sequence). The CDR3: CASSLGPPYEQYF. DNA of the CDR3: TGTGCCAGCAGCCTGGGGCCGCCCTACGAGCAGTACTTC.

CDR3 loop: CASSNRGGDPPPETQYF. In DNA form, the CDR3 reads TGTGCCAGCAGCAATCGGGGGGGCGATCCACCTCCGGAGACCCAGTACTTC. The J gene is TRBJ2-5, the V gene TRBV13, with 8 bases matching TRBD2. V was pared by 5 bases and J by 5 bases, with 16 bases of the junction left unmatched. Germline CDR1 is PRHDT and CDR2 is FYEKMQ (reference sequence). The CDR3 runs 17 residues.

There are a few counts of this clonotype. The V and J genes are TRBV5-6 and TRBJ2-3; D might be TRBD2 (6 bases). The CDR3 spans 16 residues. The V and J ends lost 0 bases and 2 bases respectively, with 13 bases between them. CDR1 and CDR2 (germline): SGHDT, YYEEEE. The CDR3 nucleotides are TGTGCCAGCAGCTTGGACGGCTGGGGACTCACAGATACGCAGTATTTT. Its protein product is CASSLDGWGLTDTQYF. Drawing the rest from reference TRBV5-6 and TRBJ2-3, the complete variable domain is DAGVTQSPTHLIKTRGQQVTLRCSPKSGHDTVSWYQQALGQGPQFIFQYYEEEERQRGNFPDRFSGHQFPNYSSELNVNALLLGDSALYLCASSLDGWGLTDTQYFGPGTRLTVL.

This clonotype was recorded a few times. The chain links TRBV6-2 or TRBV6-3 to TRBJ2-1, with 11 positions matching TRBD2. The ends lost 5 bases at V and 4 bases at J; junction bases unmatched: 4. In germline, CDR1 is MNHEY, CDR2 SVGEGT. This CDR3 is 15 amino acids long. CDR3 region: CASSATSGAYNEQFF. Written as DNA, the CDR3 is TGTGCCAGCAGTGCGACTAGCGGGGCTTACAATGAGCAGTTCTTC.